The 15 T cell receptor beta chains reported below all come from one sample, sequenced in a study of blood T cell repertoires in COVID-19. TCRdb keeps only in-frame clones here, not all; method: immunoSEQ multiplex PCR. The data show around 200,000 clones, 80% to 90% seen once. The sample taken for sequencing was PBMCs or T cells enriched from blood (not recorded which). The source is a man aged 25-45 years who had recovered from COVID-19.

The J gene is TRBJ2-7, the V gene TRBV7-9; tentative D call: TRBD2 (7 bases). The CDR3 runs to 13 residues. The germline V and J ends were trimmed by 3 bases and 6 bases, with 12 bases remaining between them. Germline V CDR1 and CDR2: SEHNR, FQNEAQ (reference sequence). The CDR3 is CASSFRAGAEQYF. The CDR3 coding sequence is TGTGCCAGCAGCTTCAGGGCGGGGGCCGAGCAGTACTTC.

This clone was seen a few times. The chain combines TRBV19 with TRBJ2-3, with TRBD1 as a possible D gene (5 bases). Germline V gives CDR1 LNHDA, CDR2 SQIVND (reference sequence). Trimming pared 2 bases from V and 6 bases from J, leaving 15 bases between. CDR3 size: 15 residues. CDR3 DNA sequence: TGTGCCAGTAGTATAAAAGGGGTAGTTAGCGATACGCAGTATTTT. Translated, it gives CASSIKGVVSDTQYF.

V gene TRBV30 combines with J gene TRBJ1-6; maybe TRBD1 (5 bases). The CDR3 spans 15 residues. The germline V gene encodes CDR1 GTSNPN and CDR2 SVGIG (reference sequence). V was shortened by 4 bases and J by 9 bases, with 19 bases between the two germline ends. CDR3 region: CAWTSVYRGGSPLHF. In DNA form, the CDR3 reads TGTGCCTGGACCTCCGTTTACCGGGGGGGTTCACCCCTCCACTTT.

The CDR3 coding sequence is TGCGCCAGCAGCTTGGGACTAGTCCTCACAGATACGCAGTATTTT. This codes for CASSLGLVLTDTQYF. The gene calls are TRBV5-1 and TRBJ2-3; a weak D match, TRBD2 (6 bases). The germline V gene has CDR1 SGHRS and CDR2 YFSETQ. The CDR3 has 15 residues. V lost 0 bases and J lost 2, with 10 bases in between.

The CDR3: CASSLGSNRGLQETQYF. The CDR3 region has the DNA TGTGCCAGCAGCTTGGGTAGTAATAGGGGGCTTCAAGAGACCCAGTACTTC. J is TRBJ2-5 and V is TRBV5-4; 7 bases agree with TRBD1. Looked up from germline, CDR1 is SGHNT and CDR2 is YYREEE (reference sequence). This CDR3 has 17 residues. V was pared by 0 bases and J by 2 bases, with 10 bases of the junction left unmatched.

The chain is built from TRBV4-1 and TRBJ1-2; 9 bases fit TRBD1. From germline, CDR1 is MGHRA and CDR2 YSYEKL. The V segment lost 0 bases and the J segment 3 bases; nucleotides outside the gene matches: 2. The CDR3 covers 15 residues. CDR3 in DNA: TGCGCCAGCAGCCAAGAAGGGACAGGGTACTATGGCTACACCTTC. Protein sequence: CASSQEGTGYYGYTF.

This CDR3 is CASSSRPTGTRNIQYF. The CDR3 DNA reads TGTGCCAGCAGCTCCCGACCAACCGGGACTAGGAACATTCAGTACTTC. V and J are TRBV3-1 (or the pseudogene TRBV3-2) and TRBJ2-4, with 8 bases fitting TRBD2. Germline V CDR1 and CDR2: LGHDT, YNNKEL (reference sequence). This CDR3 is built from 16 residues. Trimming took 5 bases from V and 7 from J; bases not matched to a gene: 13.

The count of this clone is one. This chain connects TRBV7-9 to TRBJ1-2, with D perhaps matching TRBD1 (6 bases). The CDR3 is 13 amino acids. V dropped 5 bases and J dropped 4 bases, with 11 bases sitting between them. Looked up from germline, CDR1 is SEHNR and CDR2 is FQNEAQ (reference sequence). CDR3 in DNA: TGTGCCAGCAGCCTAGGACAGTTCTATGGCTACACCTTC. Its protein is CASSLGQFYGYTF.

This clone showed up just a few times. The CDR3 coding sequence is TGCGCCAGCATCCAGGAAGCAGACAGTAATGAGCAGTTCTTC. It encodes CASIQEADSNEQFF. The chain uses TRBV5-1 and TRBJ2-1, with D maybe TRBD1 (5 bases). Trimming took 6 bases from V and 7 from J, leaving 17 bases between them. The CDR3 is 14 residues long. Germline V gene sequence: CDR1 SGHRS, CDR2 YFSETQ.

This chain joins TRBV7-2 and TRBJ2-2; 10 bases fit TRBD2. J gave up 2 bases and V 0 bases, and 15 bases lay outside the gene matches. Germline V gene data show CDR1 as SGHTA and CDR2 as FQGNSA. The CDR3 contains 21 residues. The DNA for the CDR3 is TGTGCCAGCAGCTTAGCTGGAAGCGGGGGGGTACTTGCCCTAAACACCGGGGAGCTGTTTTTT. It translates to CASSLAGSGGVLALNTGELFF.

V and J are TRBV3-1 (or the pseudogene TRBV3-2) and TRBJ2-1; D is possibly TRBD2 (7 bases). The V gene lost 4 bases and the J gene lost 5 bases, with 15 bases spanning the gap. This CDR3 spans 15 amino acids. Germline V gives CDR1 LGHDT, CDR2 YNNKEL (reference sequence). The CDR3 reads CASSPWRGPDNEQFF. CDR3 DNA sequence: TGTGCCAGCAGCCCTTGGCGGGGGCCGGACAATGAGCAGTTCTTC.

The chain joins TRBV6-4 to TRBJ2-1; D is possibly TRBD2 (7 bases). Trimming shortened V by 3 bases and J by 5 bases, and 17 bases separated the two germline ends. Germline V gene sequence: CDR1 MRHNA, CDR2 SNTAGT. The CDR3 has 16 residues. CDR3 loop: CASSEEGGSGHNEQFF. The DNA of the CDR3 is TGTGCCAGCAGTGAGGAGGGGGGGAGTGGGCACAATGAGCAGTTCTTC.

This CDR3 reads CAPAGTYYNEQFF. DNA for the CDR3: TGTGCACCTGCCGGGACTTACTACAATGAGCAGTTCTTC. The V call is TRBV5-8, the J call TRBJ2-1, with D maybe TRBD2 (6 bases). CDR1 and CDR2 from the germline V gene are SGHTS and YDEGEE. The CDR3 length is 13 residues.

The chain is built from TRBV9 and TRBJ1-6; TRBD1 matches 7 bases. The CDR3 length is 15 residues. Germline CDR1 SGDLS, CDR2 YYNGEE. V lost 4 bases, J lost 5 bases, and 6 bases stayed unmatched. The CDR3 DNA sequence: TGTGCCAGCAGCCCCGGGACAGTAGATAATTCACCCCTCCACTTT. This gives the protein CASSPGTVDNSPLHF.

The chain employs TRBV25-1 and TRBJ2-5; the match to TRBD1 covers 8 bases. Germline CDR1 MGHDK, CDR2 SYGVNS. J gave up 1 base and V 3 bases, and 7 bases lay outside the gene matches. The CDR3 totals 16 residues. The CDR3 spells CASSDRTGSIQETQYF. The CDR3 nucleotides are TGTGCCAGCAGTGACCGGACAGGGAGCATCCAAGAGACCCAGTACTTC.